The 25 T cell receptor beta chains in this list originate from one sample, sequenced in a study of shared clonotypes between healthy human individuals (dated by TCRdb to between 2020 and 2021). Library preparation employed the immunoSEQ multiplex PCR assay. TCRdb carries this immuneACCESS record with in-frame sequences only. Its versions omit some clonotypes, under half of them owing to an unresolved V gene in the studies checked, with the rest unexplained. This sample is represented by more than 2 million clones; approximately 94% of them were singletons. Jointly, the top ten make up around 0.13% of the sample. The sample consisted of naive CD4+ T cells sorted from blood. The sample's cell subset or site, from its label and the paper: CD45RA+ positively selected. The receptor set was obtained from a man between 18 and 35 years old in good health.

For the CDR3, the DNA is TGTGCCAGCAGCCGCGGACAGGGTGGTGAAAAACTGTTTTTT. Translated, it gives CASSRGQGGEKLFF. The chain links TRBV7-2 to TRBJ1-4; 8 nucleotides align to TRBD1. Per germline, CDR1 SGHTA and CDR2 FQGNSA. The ends lost 5 bases at V and 7 bases at J; junction bases unmatched: 6. This CDR3 has 14 amino acids.

The chain employs TRBV5-1 and TRBJ2-3; 7 nucleotides match TRBD2. V shed 3 bases, J shed 1 base, and the junction held 2 bases outside the gene matches. The CDR3 has 14 amino acids. Germline CDR1 is SGHRS and CDR2 is YFSETQ. The CDR3 DNA is TGCGCCAGCAGCTCTAGCGGCCGCACAGATACGCAGTATTTT. Its translation: CASSSSGRTDTQYF.

To note about this clone: The sample carries other DNA sequences with the same CDR3. The gene calls are TRBV19 and TRBJ2-7, with D tentatively TRBD1 or TRBD2 (6 bases each). The CDR3 consists of 14 residues. CDR1 LNHDA and CDR2 SQIVND come from the germline V gene (reference sequence). Trimming pared 3 bases from V and 2 bases from J, leaving 11 bases between. CDR3 in amino acids: CASSIGGGTYEQYF. CDR3 DNA sequence: TGTGCCAGTAGTATTGGAGGGGGTACCTACGAGCAGTACTTC.

The chain recombines TRBV9 with TRBJ2-5, with 7 bases that match TRBD1. CDR1 and CDR2 from the germline V gene are SGDLS and YYNGEE. J lost 3 bases, V lost 3 bases, and 11 bases had no gene match. The CDR3 length is 16 residues. CDR3 loop: CASSGWAGTAKETQYF. The CDR3 DNA reads as TGTGCCAGCAGCGGCTGGGCAGGGACAGCAAAAGAGACCCAGTACTTC.

The chain has TRBV18 and TRBJ2-2; no reliable D call. The length of the CDR3 is 15 residues. Germline lookup yields CDR1 KGHSH and CDR2 LQKENI. V lost 1 base and J lost 3, with 9 bases in between. DNA of the CDR3: TGTGCCAGCTCACCACAACTTTTCGACACCGGGGAGCTGTTTTTT. It translates to CASSPQLFDTGELFF.

The chain recombines TRBV6-1 with TRBJ2-2, with D unclear. This CDR3 has 13 amino acids. CDR1 MNHNS and CDR2 SASEGT come from the germline V gene. The V end lost 0 bases, the J end lost 3 bases, and 2 bases lay between the germline ends. The DNA of the CDR3 is TGTGCCAGCAGTGAAGCGGACACCGGGGAGCTGTTTTTT. Encoded protein: CASSEADTGELFF.

The V gene is TRBV9, the J gene TRBJ2-1; D might be TRBD1 (5 bases). V lost 4 bases to trimming and J lost 7 bases, with 12 bases between them. Germline V gene lookup returns CDR1 SGDLS and CDR2 YYNGEE. The CDR3 extends over 13 amino acids. CDR3 region: CASSISDSNEQFF. The CDR3 DNA is TGTGCCAGCAGCATATCTGACAGTAATGAGCAGTTCTTC.

The chain links TRBV27 to TRBJ2-3; possibly TRBD1 for D (6 bases). The CDR3 is 15 residues long. The germline V gene encodes CDR1 MNHEY and CDR2 SMNVEV (reference sequence). The V end lost 6 bases, the J end lost 0 bases, and 13 bases lay between the germline ends. For the CDR3, the DNA is TGTGCCAGCAGACGACAGGCGGTTAGCACAGATACGCAGTATTTT. This codes for CASRRQAVSTDTQYF.

This chain joins TRBV19 and TRBJ2-2, with no clear D. V was clipped by 0 bases and J by 4 bases, with 3 bases between them. The CDR3 length is 13 residues. Germline-derived CDR1 and CDR2 are LNHDA and SQIVND (reference sequence). Here the CDR3 DNA reads TGTGCCAGTAGTATAGAGCTCACCGGGGAGCTGTTTTTT. Translated, it gives CASSIELTGELFF.

The chain has TRBV5-1 and TRBJ1-2; tentatively, D is TRBD1 (5 bases). The CDR3 sequence is 16 residues long. Trimming removed 4 bases at V and 0 bases at J, with 16 bases between. CDR1 is SGHRS and CDR2 is YFSETQ in the germline V gene. CDR3 loop: CASSRNGQGSNYGYTF. DNA of the CDR3: TGCGCCAGCAGCCGGAATGGCCAGGGCTCTAACTATGGCTACACCTTC.

Points on this clone: Distinct nucleotide sequences in the sample also encode this CDR3. The chain is built from TRBV18 and TRBJ2-7; TRBD1 aligns across 8 bases. This CDR3 is 14 amino acids long. J lost 0 bases, V lost 6 bases, and 4 bases had no gene match. The germline CDR1 and CDR2 sequences are KGHSH and LQKENI. The CDR3 loop is CASSGDRSSYEQYF. The CDR3 DNA reads as TGTGCCAGCTCGGGGGACAGGAGCTCCTACGAGCAGTACTTC.

A note on this clone: The same CDR3 arises from other DNA sequences in this sample as well. The chain is built from TRBV30 and TRBJ1-4; D unclear. The CDR3 length is 11 residues. Germline CDR1 reads GTSNPN; CDR2 reads SVGIG (reference sequence). V was shortened by 0 bases and J by 8 bases, with 4 bases between the two germline ends. The chain's CDR3 is CAWSVGEKLFF. CDR3 bases: TGTGCCTGGAGTGTGGGGGAAAAACTGTTTTTT.

The chain joins TRBV6-5 to TRBJ2-3, with a possible D match to TRBD1 (5 bases). The CDR3 runs to 14 residues. Germline loops: CDR1 MNHEY, CDR2 SVGAGI. V lost 4 bases to trimming and J lost 2 bases, with 10 bases between them. CDR3 DNA sequence: TGTGCCAGCAGTTTTCCTGGGGCCACAGATACGCAGTATTTT. This sequence encodes CASSFPGATDTQYF.

The chain's CDR3 is CASSPRESRGYTF. The CDR3 DNA reads as TGTGCCAGCAGCCCCCGGGAGTCTAGGGGCTACACCTTC. The genes are TRBV6-1 and TRBJ1-2; D unresolved. The CDR3 length is 13 residues. Between the trimmed V and J ends, which lost 6 bases and 8 bases, there was a span of 16 bases. Germline CDR1 reads MNHNS; CDR2 reads SASEGT.

The rearrangement links TRBV6-1 to TRBJ1-5, with D unclear. Germline CDR1 is MNHNS and CDR2 is SASEGT. The CDR3 contains 15 residues. Trimming shortened V by 1 base and J by 0 bases, and 7 bases separated the two germline ends. The CDR3 protein is CASSEGSISNQPQHF. CDR3 nucleotides: TGTGCCAGCAGTGAAGGGAGCATTAGCAATCAGCCCCAGCATTTT.

V is TRBV11-2 and J is TRBJ2-3; TRBD1 matches at 10 bases. Trimming removed 10 bases from V and 9 bases from J; junction bases left unmatched: 13. CDR1 and CDR2 from the germline V gene are SGHAT and FQNNGV. The length of the CDR3 is 14 residues. CDR3 residues: CANKRDRGSSTQYF. CDR3 in DNA: TGTGCCAACAAAAGGGACAGGGGAAGTAGCACGCAGTATTTT.

This clone occurred a few times. This likely comes from a read error, as the CDR3 has no conserved phenylalanine or tryptophan at its end. V and J are TRBV2 and TRBJ1-5; D remains unclear. Trimming took 0 bases from V and 1 from J, leaving 10 bases between them. The CDR3 consists of 16 residues. The germline CDR1 and CDR2 sequences are SNHLY and FYNNEI. CDR3 in DNA: TGTGCCAGCAGTGAAGCGGTTGAGGGCAGCAATCAGCCCCAGCATCTT. Protein sequence: CASSEAVEGSNQPQHL.

The chain links TRBV5-1 to TRBJ1-1; D gene unclear. Trimming left V 4 bases short and J 11 bases short, with 15 bases between. The length of the CDR3 is 12 residues. Germline V CDR1 and CDR2: SGHRS, YFSETQ. The CDR3 spells CASSPTGLDAFF. CDR3 nucleotides: TGCGCCAGCAGCCCCACCGGATTGGATGCTTTCTTT.

The chain joins TRBV20-1 to TRBJ1-5; unclear D gene. The germline V and J ends were trimmed by 1 base and 11 bases, with 9 bases remaining between them. The CDR3 consists of 11 residues. The germline V gene has CDR1 DFQATT and CDR2 SNEGSKA (reference sequence). This chain's CDR3 is CSARVTLAQHF. CDR3 DNA sequence: TGCAGTGCTAGAGTTACGCTAGCCCAGCATTTT.

The chain joins TRBV2 to TRBJ2-1; D is possibly TRBD1 or TRBD2 (6 bases each). V lost 3 bases and J 2 bases, leaving 8 bases between the germline ends. This CDR3 spans 14 amino acids. Germline CDR1 is SNHLY and CDR2 is FYNNEI. CDR3 sequence: CASSEGGTYNEQFF. CDR3 nucleotides: TGTGCCAGCAGTGAGGGGGGCACCTACAATGAGCAGTTCTTC.

This sequence joins TRBV5-8 and TRBJ2-7; D gene ambiguous. CDR1 and CDR2 (germline): SGHTS, YDEGEE. V was cut by 2 bases and J by 6 bases, with 9 bases left in between. The CDR3 sequence is 12 residues long. In nucleotides, the CDR3 is TGTGCCAGCAGCTTTTTTGGCGTCGAGCAGTACTTC. Translation gives CASSFFGVEQYF.

The chain couples TRBV11-2 to TRBJ2-3; D not resolved. Trimming left V 2 bases short and J 1 base short, with 13 bases between. The CDR3 length is 16 residues. The germline gives CDR1 SGHAT, CDR2 FQNNGV. The CDR3 is CASSLNPGQGTDTQYF. Here the CDR3 DNA reads TGTGCCAGCAGCTTAAATCCCGGCCAGGGCACAGATACGCAGTATTTT.

The chain joins TRBV20-1 to TRBJ2-7; either TRBD1 or TRBD2 may supply D (6 bases each). Germline CDR1 reads DFQATT; CDR2 reads SNEGSKA (reference sequence). The CDR3 runs 11 residues. CDR3 protein: CRTNGGGEQYF. CDR3 coding DNA: TGCAGGACTAACGGGGGCGGAGAGCAGTACTTC.

The chain has TRBV5-4 and TRBJ1-2; unclear D gene. CDR3 length: 12 amino acids. V was shortened by 2 bases and J by 2 bases, with 4 bases between the two germline ends. The germline CDR1 and CDR2 sequences are SGHNT and YYREEE (reference sequence). The CDR3 nucleotides read TGTGCCAGCAGCTTCCGGAACTATGGCTACACCTTC. Translation: CASSFRNYGYTF.

The chain carries TRBV10-3 and TRBJ2-5, with D possibly TRBD1 on 5 matching bases. The CDR3 covers 15 residues. CDR1 and CDR2 (germline): ENHRY, SYGVKD. V was shortened by 0 bases and J by 2 bases, with 10 bases between the two germline ends. CDR3 sequence: CAISESGVGQETQYF. CDR3 DNA: TGTGCCATCAGTGAGTCAGGGGTTGGACAAGAGACCCAGTACTTC.